One and the same sample provided the 29 T cell receptor beta chains below, sequenced in a study of T cells in Graves' hyperthyroidism and ophthalmopathy. Amplification of TCR beta CDR3 regions used RNA as the template. Carried out on the TCR CDR3, a first-round RT-PCR used the HTBI primer set. TCRdb fed the multiplex PCR reads into MiXCR, producing one record per CDR3 protein. The table lists some 580,000 distinct CDR3 sequences, 16% of them singletons. Material for sequencing was blood. The receptor set was obtained from a woman in her 40s with Graves' ophthalmopathy.

This clonotype was detected ten times or more. CDR3 region: CAWAHTSDQSDTQYF. DNA of the CDR3: TGTGCCTGGGCTCACACTAGCGACCAGTCAGATACGCAGTATTTT. The chain employs TRBV30 and TRBJ2-3; 7 positions match TRBD2. The CDR3 has 15 residues. Germline assignment: CDR1 GTSNPN and CDR2 SVGIG (reference sequence). The V and J ends lost 5 bases and 4 bases, in that order; junction bases with no gene match: 12.

The chain joins TRBV27 to TRBJ2-3, with D possibly being TRBD2 (5 bases). The V gene lost 8 bases and the J gene lost 1 base, with 13 bases spanning the gap. Germline-derived CDR1 and CDR2 are MNHEY and SMNVEV (reference sequence). The CDR3 spans 14 residues. The CDR3 protein is CASGYLGGTDTQYF. CDR3 sequence (DNA): TGTGCCAGCGGTTATCTGGGAGGCACAGATACGCAGTATTTT.

This rearrangement joins TRBV2 to TRBJ2-3; maybe TRBD2 (5 bases). Trimming took off 4 bases at V and 0 bases at J, with 11 bases between the two ends. Germline values: CDR1 SNHLY, CDR2 FYNNEI. The CDR3 is 15 residues long. The CDR3 reads CASSVDFTSTDTQYF. The CDR3 coding sequence is TGTGCCAGCAGTGTGGACTTTACTAGCACAGATACGCAGTATTTT.

The chain carries TRBV5-1 and TRBJ2-2; 11 nucleotides line up with TRBD1. Germline V gene data show CDR1 as SGHRS and CDR2 as YFSETQ. V was clipped by 0 bases and J by 4 bases; unmatched bases: 2. This CDR3 spans 16 amino acids. CDR3: CASSLAGTGGTGELFF. The CDR3 DNA is TGCGCCAGCAGCTTGGCCGGGACAGGGGGCACCGGGGAGCTGTTTTTT.

This clonotype occurred many times. The V call is TRBV20-1, the J call TRBJ2-5; 11 bases are shared with TRBD2. The CDR3 is 14 amino acids. Germline loops: CDR1 DFQATT, CDR2 SNEGSKA (reference sequence). Trimming removed 5 bases from V and 2 bases from J; junction bases left unmatched: 4. CDR3 in amino acids: CSALRTSGQETQYF. The CDR3 coding sequence is TGCAGTGCTCTACGGACTAGCGGGCAAGAGACCCAGTACTTC.

In its sample, this clonotype was seen many times. The gene calls are TRBV11-2 and TRBJ2-5; 9 bases agree with TRBD2. The germline CDR1 and CDR2 sequences are SGHAT and FQNNGV. The CDR3 contains 14 residues. V lost 7 bases and J lost 9; bases outside the gene matches: 12. The CDR3 sequence: CASNEAGGRGAQYF. The DNA for the CDR3 is TGTGCCAGCAACGAAGCGGGGGGACGAGGGGCCCAGTACTTC.

This clonotype was recorded at least ten times. The CDR3 loop reads CASSFQDGNTGELFF. As DNA, the CDR3 is TGCGCCAGCAGCTTTCAGGACGGAAACACCGGGGAGCTGTTTTTT. The genes are TRBV5-1 and TRBJ2-2; the D is unclear. The CDR3 spans 15 residues. V gave up 2 bases and J gave up 2 bases, with 10 bases separating them. CDR1 is SGHRS and CDR2 is YFSETQ in the germline V gene.

This clonotype appeared many times. The chain employs TRBV5-1 and TRBJ2-3; D not certain. Trimming removed 4 bases from V and 2 bases from J, with 17 bases in between. CDR1 is SGHRS and CDR2 is YFSETQ in the germline V gene. This CDR3 spans 16 amino acids. CDR3 coding DNA: TGCGCCAGCAGCCGATCAGGAGTCCCGGCCACAGATACGCAGTATTTT. Amino acids: CASSRSGVPATDTQYF.

The chain carries TRBV5-6 and TRBJ1-3; D ambiguous. The CDR3 runs to 14 residues. V was trimmed by 0 bases and J by 4 bases, leaving 8 bases between them. CDR1 SGHDT and CDR2 YYEEEE come from the germline V gene. Here the CDR3 DNA reads TGTGCCAGCAGCTTGGCCAATCAGGGAAACACCATATATTTT. Translation gives CASSLANQGNTIYF.

There are many counts of this clonotype. The V and J genes are TRBV20-1 and TRBJ2-7; the match to TRBD1 covers 7 bases. In germline, CDR1 is DFQATT, CDR2 SNEGSKA (reference sequence). This CDR3 is 14 amino acids long. Unmatched junction bases numbered 9, after V lost 2 bases and J lost 5 bases. CDR3 sequence reads: CSARLRQGFDEQYF. Written as DNA, the CDR3 is TGCAGTGCTAGATTAAGACAGGGTTTCGACGAGCAGTACTTC.

The J gene is TRBJ1-4, the V gene TRBV19; TRBD1 is a possible D gene (5 bases). CDR3 length: 13 residues. Germline loops: CDR1 LNHDA, CDR2 SQIVND (reference sequence). Between the trimmed V and J ends, which lost 7 bases and 11 bases, there was a span of 17 bases. The CDR3 protein is CASKKQDPGKLFF. The CDR3 bases are TGTGCCAGTAAAAAACAGGATCCGGGGAAACTGTTTTTT.

This clonotype was detected only a few times. This chain joins TRBV2 and TRBJ2-7; D may match TRBD1 or TRBD2 (7 bases each). The CDR3 spans 13 residues. CDR1 SNHLY and CDR2 FYNNEI come from the germline V gene. The V and J ends lost 5 bases and 5 bases respectively, with 13 bases between them. The DNA of the CDR3 is TGTGCCAGCAGTACCAGGGGGGGCCACGAGCAGTACTTC. It is translated as CASSTRGGHEQYF.

This clonotype was observed many times. The chain carries TRBV2 and TRBJ2-3; 10 bases agree with TRBD2. The germline V gene encodes CDR1 SNHLY and CDR2 FYNNEI. This CDR3 is built from 14 residues. The J segment lost 7 bases and the V segment lost 3 bases, leaving 4 bases of the junction unmatched. The CDR3 sequence is CASSESGRAYTQYF. The CDR3 DNA is TGTGCCAGCAGTGAGAGCGGGAGGGCCTATACGCAGTATTTT.

This clonotype was counted at least ten times. DNA of the CDR3: TGCAGTGCTAGATGGGCAGGGAGCTACGAGCAGTACTTC. It translates to CSARWAGSYEQYF. The J gene is TRBJ2-7, the V gene TRBV20-1, with D perhaps TRBD1 or TRBD2 (5 bases each). This CDR3 contains 13 residues. Germline CDR1 DFQATT, CDR2 SNEGSKA (reference sequence). Trimming stripped 2 bases from V and 3 bases from J, with 11 bases between.

This clonotype has only a few counts. CDR3 coding DNA: TGTGCCAGCTCACCTGGGACAGGGGCTTATTCACCCCTCCACTTT. It codes for CASSPGTGAYSPLHF. The J gene is TRBJ1-6, the V gene TRBV18, with TRBD1 identical over 10 bases. Germline V gives CDR1 KGHSH, CDR2 LQKENI. This CDR3 region has 15 residues. V lost 3 bases, J lost 8 bases, and 4 bases stayed unmatched.

V is TRBV6-5 and J is TRBJ1-5; a weak D match, TRBD1 (6 bases). Trimming pared 4 bases from V and 5 bases from J, leaving 9 bases between. Germline V gives CDR1 MNHEY, CDR2 SVGAGI. The CDR3 is 13 amino acids. The CDR3 loop reads CASSWDKDQPQHF. As DNA, the CDR3 is TGTGCCAGCAGTTGGGACAAAGATCAGCCCCAGCATTTT.

This clonotype was counted at least ten times. The chain uses TRBV11-3 and TRBJ2-1; either TRBD1 or TRBD2 may supply D (5 bases each). The V and J ends lost 0 bases and 0 bases respectively, with 12 bases between them. CDR3 length: 17 residues. Germline lookup yields CDR1 SGHNT and CDR2 YENEEA. CDR3 coding DNA: TGTGCCAGCAGCTTAGACGACCGGGACCACTCCTACAATGAGCAGTTCTTC. Translating gives CASSLDDRDHSYNEQFF.

This clonotype was counted a few times. V usage is TRBV4-2 and J usage is TRBJ2-2; 11 bases agree with TRBD2. Germline V gene lookup returns CDR1 LGHNA and CDR2 YNFKEQ. Losses at the gene ends were 0 bases for V and 3 bases for J; bases not matched to a gene: 6. This CDR3 has 18 amino acids. Here the CDR3 reads CASSQDVGTSGHTGELFF. The CDR3 coding sequence is TGTGCCAGCAGCCAAGATGTGGGGACTAGCGGTCACACCGGGGAGCTGTTTTTT.

A few counts support this clonotype. The J gene is TRBJ2-2, the V gene TRBV7-3, with a weak D call TRBD1 (5 bases). The germline CDR1 and CDR2 sequences are SGHTA and FQGTGA. This CDR3 comprises 15 residues. Trimming took 5 bases from V and 7 from J, leaving 17 bases between them. The CDR3 spells CASSLLPGQGGELFF. The CDR3 DNA reads TGTGCCAGCAGCCTCCTCCCAGGGCAGGGCGGGGAGCTGTTTTTT.

The table lists this clonotype with a few counts. The chain couples TRBV6-1 to TRBJ1-2; 7 nucleotides match TRBD1. Unmatched junction bases numbered 7, after V lost 6 bases and J lost 3 bases. Germline CDR1 reads MNHNS; CDR2 reads SASEGT. The length of the CDR3 is 14 residues. CDR3 sequence reads: CASSNRGYYYGYTF. The CDR3 DNA follows: TGTGCCAGCAGCAACAGGGGATACTACTATGGCTACACCTTC.

This clonotype was counted at least ten times. Here the CDR3 DNA reads TGTGCCAGCAGAAAGGCAGGGCAGGATGGCTACACCTTC. Amino acid sequence: CASRKAGQDGYTF. The V and J genes are TRBV11-2 and TRBJ1-2; D is possibly TRBD1 (5 bases). This CDR3 comprises 13 residues. The V and J ends lost 6 bases and 6 bases respectively, with 14 bases between them. Germline CDR1 reads SGHAT; CDR2 reads FQNNGV.

V gene TRBV28 combines with J gene TRBJ1-5, with D maybe TRBD1 (5 bases). Germline CDR1 MDHEN, CDR2 SYDVKM. This CDR3 comprises 14 residues. With 7 bases removed from V and 3 bases from J, the gap between germline ends came to 13 bases. DNA of the CDR3: TGTGCCAGCAAGGAGGGGTCTGACAATCAGCCCCAGCATTTT. This encodes CASKEGSDNQPQHF.

The CDR3 bases are TGTGCCAGCAGCTTGGGTGTTAGCGGGATTCGCACAGATACGCAGTATTTT. Protein product: CASSLGVSGIRTDTQYF. The genes are TRBV5-8 and TRBJ2-3, with 8 bases that match TRBD2. Germline CDR1 SGHTS, CDR2 YDEGEE. Unmatched junction bases numbered 7, after V lost 0 bases and J lost 1 base. The CDR3 totals 17 residues.

The genes are TRBV9 and TRBJ2-7; 9 nucleotides align to TRBD1. Germline V gives CDR1 SGDLS, CDR2 YYNGEE. This CDR3 has 15 residues. J was trimmed by 3 bases and V by 0 bases; bases with no gene match: 4. Written as DNA, the CDR3 is TGTGCCAGCAGCGTAGACGGGACAGGGTTCTACGAGCAGTACTTC. Amino acid sequence: CASSVDGTGFYEQYF. Complete variable domain (other parts from reference TRBV9 and TRBJ2-7): DSGVTQTPKHLITATGQRVTLRCSPRSGDLSVYWYQQSLDQGLQFLIQYYNGEERAKGNILERFSAQQFPDLHSELNLSSLELGDSALYFCASSVDGTGFYEQYFGPGTRLTVT.

The chain has TRBV20-1 and TRBJ2-3; 7 bases map to TRBD2. V lost 4 bases, J lost 4 bases, and 5 bases stayed unmatched. Per the germline V gene, CDR1 is DFQATT and CDR2 is SNEGSKA (reference sequence). The CDR3 spans 13 residues. The CDR3 DNA is TGCAGTGCTAACAAGGCGGGGGCAGATACGCAGTATTTT. Amino acids: CSANKAGADTQYF.

This clonotype was observed at least ten times. The chain has TRBV13 and TRBJ2-1, with unresolved D. The germline gives CDR1 PRHDT, CDR2 FYEKMQ (reference sequence). The CDR3 runs 14 residues. V gave up 2 bases and J gave up 5 bases, with 10 bases separating them. CDR3 region: CASSLLTLNNEQFF. CDR3 DNA: TGTGCCAGCAGCTTATTGACTTTGAACAATGAGCAGTTCTTC.

This clonotype appeared a few times. CDR3 DNA sequence: TGTGCCAGCAGCGACCTTCCCAACCAAAACATTCAGTACTTC. This codes for CASSDLPNQNIQYF. The chain uses TRBV5-5 and TRBJ2-4, with D unclear. The germline gives CDR1 SGHKS, CDR2 YYEKEE (reference sequence). The CDR3 consists of 14 residues. Trimming took off 4 bases at V and 5 bases at J, with 13 bases between the two ends.

This sequence joins TRBV5-1 and TRBJ2-1, with D uncertain. CDR1 and CDR2 from the germline V gene are SGHRS and YFSETQ. The CDR3 is 14 amino acids. Trimming cost V 0 bases and J 5 bases, with 9 bases left between them. CDR3 coding DNA: TGCGCCAGCAGCTTGGGTGGGCCTGACAATGAGCAGTTCTTC. Its protein is CASSLGGPDNEQFF.

The V gene is TRBV9, the J gene TRBJ2-2, with a possible D match to TRBD1 (6 bases). Trimming removed 4 bases at V and 1 base at J, with 14 bases between. The CDR3 runs to 16 residues. Germline CDR1 is SGDLS and CDR2 is YYNGEE. This chain's CDR3 is CASSIYRQVNTGELFF. The DNA of the CDR3 is TGTGCCAGCAGCATATATCGACAGGTGAACACCGGGGAGCTGTTTTTT.